The 9 T cell receptor beta chains below come from one sample, sequenced in a study of blood T cell repertoires in COVID-19. Sequencing was performed with immunoSEQ multiplex PCR; in TCRdb, only in-frame clones are kept and a portion is missing. The sample yields more than 200,000 clones, 85% to 90% seen once. Source material: PBMCs or T cells enriched from blood (not recorded which). The receptors come from a woman aged 25 to 39 who had recovered from COVID-19.

The rearrangement links TRBV28 to TRBJ1-5; TRBD1 matches at 8 bases. The CDR3 loop spans 15 amino acids. CDR1 and CDR2 (germline): MDHEN, SYDVKM. J gave up 5 bases and V 4 bases, and 7 bases lay outside the gene matches. This CDR3 reads CASSWDRTYHQPQHF. In DNA, the CDR3 is TGTGCCAGCAGTTGGGACAGGACCTACCATCAGCCCCAGCATTTT. Looking up the rest from reference TRBV28 and TRBJ1-5 gives the full variable domain: DVKVTQSSRYLVKRTGEKVFLECVQDMDHENMFWYRQDPGLGLRLIYFSYDVKMKEKGDIPEGYSVSREKKERFSLILESASTNQTSMYLCASSWDRTYHQPQHFGDGTRLSIL.

This chain uses TRBV12-3 or TRBV12-4 with TRBJ1-2; D ambiguous. V lost 3 bases and J 3 bases, leaving 8 bases between the germline ends. This CDR3 region has 13 residues. CDR3 sequence reads: CASSFSGDYGYTF. Here the CDR3 DNA reads TGTGCCAGCAGTTTTAGCGGGGACTATGGCTACACCTTC.

The chain couples TRBV7-2 to TRBJ1-2, with TRBD1 identical over 8 bases. The CDR3 totals 17 residues. The trim removed 1 base at V and 4 bases at J, leaving 11 bases unmatched. Looked up from germline, CDR1 is SGHTA and CDR2 is FQGNSA. The CDR3 region has the DNA TGTGCCAGCAGCTTAGAGGCACTGACAGGGGCTGGCTATGGCTACACCTTC. It translates to CASSLEALTGAGYGYTF.

This chain joins TRBV7-2 and TRBJ1-6; possible D gene TRBD1, 5 bases. The CDR3 covers 17 residues. V was cut by 2 bases and J by 0 bases, with 11 bases left in between. CDR1 SGHTA and CDR2 FQGNSA come from the germline V gene. Here the CDR3 DNA reads TGTGCCAGCAGCTTAACAGGCGCGAGCTCCTATAATTCACCCCTCCACTTT. This translates into CASSLTGASSYNSPLHF. The full variable domain, rest sourced from reference TRBV7-2 and TRBJ1-6, is GAGVSQSPSNKVTEKGKDVELRCDPISGHTALYWYRQSLGQGLEFLIYFQGNSAPDKSGLPSDRFSAERTGGSVSTLTIQRTQQEDSAVYLCASSLTGASSYNSPLHFGNGTRLTVT.

CDR3 nucleotide sequence: TGTGCCAGCAGTTTCAGGGTTCTGAACGGCTACACCTTC. It specifies CASSFRVLNGYTF. The J gene is TRBJ1-2, the V gene TRBV28; tentatively, D is TRBD1 (5 bases). V gave up 3 bases and J gave up 8 bases, with 13 bases separating them. This CDR3 comprises 13 residues. Germline V gives CDR1 MDHEN, CDR2 SYDVKM.

The chain has TRBV28 and TRBJ1-2, with D perhaps TRBD1 (6 bases). There are 16 residues in the CDR3. The V gene lost 5 bases and the J gene lost 0 bases, with 16 bases spanning the gap. Per the germline V gene, CDR1 is MDHEN and CDR2 is SYDVKM. In DNA, the CDR3 is TGTGCCAGCAGTCCTCCTGACAGGTTCACTAACTATGGCTACACCTTC. As protein: CASSPPDRFTNYGYTF.

This rearrangement joins TRBV2 to TRBJ1-2, with D possibly matching TRBD1 (6 bases). The CDR3 is 17 amino acids. V was pared by 3 bases and J by 7 bases, with 24 bases between. Germline V gene data show CDR1 as SNHLY and CDR2 as FYNNEI. CDR3 nucleotide sequence: TGTGCCAGCAGTGATCCTCGGACAGCTCCCAGAGGTCGTGGCTACACCTTC. Protein sequence: CASSDPRTAPRGRGYTF.

This sequence joins TRBV6-4 and TRBJ2-7; D perhaps matches TRBD1 (5 bases). CDR3 length: 14 residues. Germline V gene sequence: CDR1 MRHNA, CDR2 SNTAGT. Trimming shortened V by 4 bases and J by 1 base, and 11 bases separated the two germline ends. CDR3: CASSVFQGSYEQYF. CDR3 sequence (DNA): TGTGCCAGCAGTGTGTTCCAGGGTTCCTACGAGCAGTACTTC.

CDR3 protein: CASSLSAAGGLRDTQYF. CDR3 in DNA: TGTGCCAGCAGTTTATCGGCGGCGGGAGGTCTGAGAGATACGCAGTATTTT. J is TRBJ2-3 and V is TRBV27; 8 nucleotides agree with TRBD2. The CDR3 runs 17 residues. From germline, CDR1 is MNHEY and CDR2 SMNVEV (reference sequence). V was pared by 0 bases and J by 5 bases, with 10 bases of the junction left unmatched.